The clone carrying this T cell receptor (beta chain) has just one count. As handled by the study authors: Amplification of reference gene primers was used by the study to estimate nucleated cell counts. The assay was immunoSEQ multiplex PCR, and TCRdb's table has in-frame clones only and misses some. That table is the source of V, J and clone size, and D and trimming were worked out from the DNA. The repertoire holds 230,000 or so clones, with roughly 88% as singletons. The J segment lost 2 bases and the V segment lost 5 bases, leaving 9 bases of the junction unmatched. CDR1 SGHVS and CDR2 FQNEAQ come from the germline V gene. There are 15 residues in the CDR3. The data belong to a study of blood T cell repertoires in COVID-19. Study in general: Acute and convalescent COVID-19 specimens originated in the United States, Italy and Spain. PBMCs, B-cell-depleted T cells, or T cells were the source of the cDNA or gDNA that made up the material.

This TCR was sampled from a woman aged 40 to 49 who had recovered from COVID-19. This chain uses TRBV7-8 with TRBJ2-7, with 7 nucleotides matching TRBD1. Specimen: peripheral blood. The CDR3 sequence is CASSNGRGSAYEQYF. DNA for the CDR3: TGTGCCAGCAGCAATGGCAGGGGGAGCGCCTACGAGCAGTACTTC.